The present TCR beta chain was sequenced within a study of shared clonotypes between healthy human individuals. The wider study: Per donor, CD8 memory used one plate, CD8 naive used two, CD4 memory used three and CD4 naive used three.

Germline V gene sequence: CDR1 SGHAT, CDR2 FQNNGV. With 5 bases clipped from V and 3 bases from J, the junction kept 7 bases outside the gene matches. The CDR3 totals 14 residues. This table comes from immunoSEQ multiplex PCR, and its TCRdb copy is limited to in-frame clones, with some not included. The table records over 1.4 million clones, roughly 96% of them present only once. This TCR was recovered from a man aged 30-40 years in good health. The chain employs TRBV11-2 and TRBJ2-7; 7 bases line up with TRBD1. The sample comprised naive CD4+ T cells sorted from blood. Subset denoted: CD45RA+ positively selected. The CDR3 sequence is CASSQTGASYEQYF. The CDR3 region has the DNA TGTGCCAGCAGCCAAACAGGGGCCAGCTACGAGCAGTACTTC.